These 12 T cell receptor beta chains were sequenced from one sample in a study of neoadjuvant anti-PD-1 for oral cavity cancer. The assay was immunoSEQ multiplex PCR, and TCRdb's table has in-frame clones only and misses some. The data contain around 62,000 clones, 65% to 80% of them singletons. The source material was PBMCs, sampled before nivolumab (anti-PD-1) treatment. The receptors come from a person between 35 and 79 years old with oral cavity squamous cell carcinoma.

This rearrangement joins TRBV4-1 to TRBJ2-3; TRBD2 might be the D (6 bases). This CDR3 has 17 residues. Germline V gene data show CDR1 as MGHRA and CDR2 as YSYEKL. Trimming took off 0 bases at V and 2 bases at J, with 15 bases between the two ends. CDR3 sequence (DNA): TGCGCCAGCAGCCAAGATGGCGGCGGGACTGTCACAGATACGCAGTATTTT. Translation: CASSQDGGGTVTDTQYF.

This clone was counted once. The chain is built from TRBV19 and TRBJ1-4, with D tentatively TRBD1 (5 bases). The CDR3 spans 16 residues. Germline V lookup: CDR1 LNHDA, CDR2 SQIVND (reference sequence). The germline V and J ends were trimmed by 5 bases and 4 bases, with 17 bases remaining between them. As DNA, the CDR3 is TGTGCCAGTAGTTTTTACCGGGACCCTCTTAATGAAAAACTGTTTTTT. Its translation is CASSFYRDPLNEKLFF.

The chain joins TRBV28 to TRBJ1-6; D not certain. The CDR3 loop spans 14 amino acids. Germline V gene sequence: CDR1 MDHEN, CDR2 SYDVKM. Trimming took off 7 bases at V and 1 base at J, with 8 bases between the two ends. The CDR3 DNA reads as TGTGCCAGCACTCGCGGATCCTATAATTCACCCCTCCACTTT. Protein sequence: CASTRGSYNSPLHF.

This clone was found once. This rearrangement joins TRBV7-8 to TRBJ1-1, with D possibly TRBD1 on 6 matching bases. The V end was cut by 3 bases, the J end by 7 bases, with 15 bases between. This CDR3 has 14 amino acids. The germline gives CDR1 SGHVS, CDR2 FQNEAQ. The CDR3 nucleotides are TGTGCCAGCAGCTTCCGGGGGGCCCTTATTGAAGCTTTCTTT. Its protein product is CASSFRGALIEAFF.

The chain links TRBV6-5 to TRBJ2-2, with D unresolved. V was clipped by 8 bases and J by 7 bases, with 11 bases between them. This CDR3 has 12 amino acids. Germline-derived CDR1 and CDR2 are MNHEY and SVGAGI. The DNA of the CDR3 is TGTGCCAGCCAAAAGGGCTTCGGGGAGCTGTTTTTT. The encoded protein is CASQKGFGELFF.

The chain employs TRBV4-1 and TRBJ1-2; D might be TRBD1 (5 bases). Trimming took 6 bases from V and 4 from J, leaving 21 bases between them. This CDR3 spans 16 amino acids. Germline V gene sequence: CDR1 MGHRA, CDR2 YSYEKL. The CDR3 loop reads CASSPEGILSSYGYTF. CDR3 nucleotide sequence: TGCGCCAGCAGTCCGGAGGGGATTCTGTCCTCCTATGGCTACACCTTC.

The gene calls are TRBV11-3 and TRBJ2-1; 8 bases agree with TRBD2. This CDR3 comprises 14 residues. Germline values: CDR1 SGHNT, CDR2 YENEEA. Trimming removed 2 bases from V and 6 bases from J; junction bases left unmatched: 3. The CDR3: CASSLSGTSNEQFF. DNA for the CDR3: TGTGCCAGCAGCTTATCCGGGACTAGCAATGAGCAGTTCTTC.

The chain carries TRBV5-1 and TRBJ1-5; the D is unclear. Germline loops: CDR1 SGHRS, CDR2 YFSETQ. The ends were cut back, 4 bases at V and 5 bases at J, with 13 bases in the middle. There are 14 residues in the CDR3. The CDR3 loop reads CASSPGGVDQPQHF. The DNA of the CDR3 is TGCGCCAGCAGCCCCGGTGGGGTGGATCAGCCCCAGCATTTT.

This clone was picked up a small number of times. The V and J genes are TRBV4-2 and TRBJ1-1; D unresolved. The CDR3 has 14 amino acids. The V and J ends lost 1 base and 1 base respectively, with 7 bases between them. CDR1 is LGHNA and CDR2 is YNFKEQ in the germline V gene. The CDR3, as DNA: TGTGCCAGCAGCCAAGCAAAGGCGAACACTGAAGCTTTCTTT. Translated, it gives CASSQAKANTEAFF.

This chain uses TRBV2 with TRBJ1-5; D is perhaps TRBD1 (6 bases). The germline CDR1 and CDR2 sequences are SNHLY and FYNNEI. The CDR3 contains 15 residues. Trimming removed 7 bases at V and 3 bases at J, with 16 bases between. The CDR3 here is CASTQQGNANQPQHF. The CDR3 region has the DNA TGTGCCAGCACCCAACAGGGAAATGCCAATCAGCCCCAGCATTTT. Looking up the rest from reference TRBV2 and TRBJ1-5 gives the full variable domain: EPEVTQTPSHQVTQMGQEVILRCVPISNHLYFYWYRQILGQKVEFLVSFYNNEISEKSEIFDDQFSVERPDGSNFTLKIRSTKLEDSAMYFCASTQQGNANQPQHFGDGTRLSIL.

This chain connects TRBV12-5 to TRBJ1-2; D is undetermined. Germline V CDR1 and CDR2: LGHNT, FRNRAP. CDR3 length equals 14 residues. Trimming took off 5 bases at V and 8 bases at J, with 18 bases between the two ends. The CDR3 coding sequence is TGTGCTAGTGGTCCACCCCCTCAAGGAAAAGGCTACACCTTC. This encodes CASGPPPQGKGYTF.

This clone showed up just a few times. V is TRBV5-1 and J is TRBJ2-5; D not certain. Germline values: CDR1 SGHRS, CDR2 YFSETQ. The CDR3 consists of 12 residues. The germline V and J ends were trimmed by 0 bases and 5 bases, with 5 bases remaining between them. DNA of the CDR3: TGCGCCAGCAGCTTGGCTATGGAGACCCAGTACTTC. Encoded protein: CASSLAMETQYF.